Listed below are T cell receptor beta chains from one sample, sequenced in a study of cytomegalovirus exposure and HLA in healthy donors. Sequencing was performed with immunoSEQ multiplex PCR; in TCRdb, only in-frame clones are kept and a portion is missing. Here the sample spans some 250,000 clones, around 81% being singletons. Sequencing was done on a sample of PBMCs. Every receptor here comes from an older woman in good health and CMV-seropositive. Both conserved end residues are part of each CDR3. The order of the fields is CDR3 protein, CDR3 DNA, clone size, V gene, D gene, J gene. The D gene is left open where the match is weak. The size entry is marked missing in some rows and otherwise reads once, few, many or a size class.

CASSVGGFVSYNSPLHF	TGTGCCAGCAGCGTAGGAGGATTTGTATCCTATAATTCACCCCTCCACTTT	.	TRBV9	.	TRBJ1-6
CASSMPSGVSYEQYF	TGTGCCAGTAGTATGCCTAGCGGGGTTTCCTACGAGCAGTACTTC	.	TRBV19	TRBD2	TRBJ2-7
CASSLGQAGTSINEQFF	TGTGCCAGCAGCTTAGGTCAGGCTGGGACTAGCATCAATGAGCAGTTCTTC	.	TRBV11-2	TRBD2	TRBJ2-1
CASSLDSSGRLHSTDTQYF	TGTGCCAGCAGCTTAGATAGTAGCGGGAGGTTGCATAGCACAGATACGCAGTATTTT	.	TRBV7-3	TRBD2	TRBJ2-3
CASSEGGETQYF	TGTGCCAGCAGCGAAGGAGGGGAGACCCAGTACTTC	.	TRBV9	.	TRBJ2-5
CASSLGDNNQPQHF	TGTGCCAGCAGCTTAGGGGACAATAATCAGCCCCAGCATTTT	.	TRBV11-2	.	TRBJ1-5
CASSESVMGKIQETQYF	TGTGCCAGCAGTGAATCAGTTATGGGCAAGATACAAGAGACCCAGTACTTC	.	TRBV25-1	.	TRBJ2-5
CASSLAPGKVYGYTF	TGTGCCAGCTCACTGGCGCCAGGGAAGGTTTATGGCTACACCTTC	few	TRBV18	.	TRBJ1-2
CASSLPRTGVYGYTF	TGTGCCAGCAGCTTACCCCGGACAGGGGTCTATGGCTACACCTTC	.	TRBV7-8	TRBD1	TRBJ1-2
CASLYTNEQFF	TGTGCCTCCTTATACACCAATGAGCAGTTCTTC	.	TRBV30	.	TRBJ2-1
CASSQTPGQGNEKLFF	TGCGCCAGCAGCCAGACTCCAGGACAGGGTAATGAAAAACTGTTTTTT	.	TRBV4-1	TRBD1	TRBJ1-4
CASSEGVSGYTF	TGTGCCAGCAGCGAAGGGGTTAGTGGCTACACCTTT	.	TRBV28	.	TRBJ1-2
CASSQGSGANVLTF	TGTGCCAGCAGTCAGGGATCTGGGGCCAACGTCCTGACTTTC	.	TRBV6-5	.	TRBJ2-6
CASSAGTGHGYTF	TGCGCCAGCAGTGCCGGGACAGGGCATGGCTACACCTTC	.	TRBV10-2	TRBD1	TRBJ1-2
CASSPTLNTEAFF	TGTGCCAGCAGCCCCACATTGAACACTGAAGCTTTCTTT	.	TRBV7-3	.	TRBJ1-1
CASSFPWGRTSSYNSPLHF	TGTGCCAGCAGCTTCCCCTGGGGGCGGACCAGCTCCTATAATTCACCCCTCCACTTT	.	TRBV7-9	.	TRBJ1-6
CAWTGRGKTEAFF	TGTGCCTGGACGGGCAGGGGTAAGACTGAAGCTTTCTTT	.	TRBV30	.	TRBJ1-1
CASGPPGYGYTF	TGTGCCAGCGGGCCCCCAGGGTATGGCTACACCTTC	.	TRBV28	.	TRBJ1-2
CASSLPHRGRYEQYF	TGTGCCAGCAGTTTACCTCACAGGGGGCGGTACGAGCAGTACTTC	.	TRBV28	TRBD1	TRBJ2-7
CASSGLAGIRTDTQYF	TGCGCCAGCAGTGGGCTAGCGGGAATCCGCACAGATACGCAGTATTTT	.	TRBV10-1	TRBD2	TRBJ2-3
CASSRDSFYTEAFF	TGTGCCAGCAGCCGGGACAGTTTCTACACTGAAGCTTTCTTT	.	TRBV28	TRBD1	TRBJ1-1
CASSPSASGSFEQYF	TGTGCCAGCTCACCATCGGCTAGCGGGAGTTTCGAGCAGTACTTC	.	TRBV18	TRBD2	TRBJ2-7
CAGQKKEGSYEQYF	TGTGCCGGGCAGAAGAAGGAGGGATCCTACGAGCAGTACTTC	.	TRBV2	.	TRBJ2-7
CASSSRAERAQYF	TGTGCCAGCAGTTCCCGAGCGGAGAGGGCGCAGTATTTT	.	TRBV27	.	TRBJ2-3
CASSPQGGAGNTEAFF	TGTGCCAGCTCACCCCAGGGGGGCGCAGGGAACACTGAAGCTTTCTTT	.	TRBV18	TRBD1	TRBJ1-1
CASRTSDRAVYGYTF	TGTGCCAGCAGGACATCGGACAGGGCAGTCTATGGCTACACCTTC	.	TRBV2	TRBD1	TRBJ1-2
CASMGAGDYGYTF	TGTGCCAGCATGGGCGCAGGCGACTATGGCTACACCTTC	.	TRBV6-1	.	TRBJ1-2
CASSEPGHSGELFF	TGTGCCAGCAGTGAACCGGGACATAGCGGGGAGCTGTTTTTT	once	TRBV6-1	.	TRBJ2-2
CASTQGLAVPSHSYNEQFF	TGTGCCAGTACCCAGGGACTAGCGGTTCCCAGCCACTCCTACAATGAGCAGTTCTTC	.	TRBV19	TRBD2	TRBJ2-1
CASSSPKTSGTYEQYF	TGTGCCAGCAGCTCCCCTAAGACTAGCGGCACCTACGAGCAGTACTTC	.	TRBV5-4	TRBD2	TRBJ2-7
CASSQVRSNQPQHF	TGCGCCAGCAGCCAAGTGAGGAGCAATCAGCCCCAGCATTTT	.	TRBV4-1	.	TRBJ1-5
CASSTDRGRNEQFF	TGTGCCAGCAGCACGGACAGGGGGCGCAATGAGCAGTTCTTC	.	TRBV9	TRBD1	TRBJ2-1
CASGPYEQYF	TGTGCCAGCGGCCCCTACGAGCAGTACTTC	.	TRBV27	.	TRBJ2-7
CAWSVGSEQFF	TGTGCCTGGAGTGTTGGTAGTGAGCAGTTCTTC	.	TRBV30	.	TRBJ2-1